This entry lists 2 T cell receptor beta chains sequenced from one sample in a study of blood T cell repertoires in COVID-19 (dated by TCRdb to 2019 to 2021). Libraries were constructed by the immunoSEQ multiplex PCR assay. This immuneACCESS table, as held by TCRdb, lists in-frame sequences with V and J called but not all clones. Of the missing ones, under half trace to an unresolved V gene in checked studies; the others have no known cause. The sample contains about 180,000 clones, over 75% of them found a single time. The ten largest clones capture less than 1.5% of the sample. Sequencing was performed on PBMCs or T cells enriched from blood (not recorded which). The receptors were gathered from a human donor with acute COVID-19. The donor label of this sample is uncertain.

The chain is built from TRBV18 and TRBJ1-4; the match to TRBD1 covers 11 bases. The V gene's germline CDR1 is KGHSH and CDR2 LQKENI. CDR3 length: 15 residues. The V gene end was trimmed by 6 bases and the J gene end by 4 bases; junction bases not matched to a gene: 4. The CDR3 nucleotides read TGTGCCAGCTCGCGGACAGGGGGCATTAATGAAAAACTGTTTTTT. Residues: CASSRTGGINEKLFF.

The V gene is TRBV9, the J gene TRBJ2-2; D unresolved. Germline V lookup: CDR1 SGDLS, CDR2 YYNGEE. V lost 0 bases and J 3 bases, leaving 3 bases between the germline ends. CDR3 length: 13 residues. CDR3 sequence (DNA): TGTGCCAGCAGCGTAGCGGACACCGGGGAGCTGTTTTTT. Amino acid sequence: CASSVADTGELFF.